The rows below give T cell receptor beta chains drawn from one sample of a study of blood T cell repertoires in COVID-19. Produced via immunoSEQ multiplex PCR; TCRdb's table is partial and in-frame only. Here the sample spans roughly 30,000 clones, roughly 80% being singletons. Sequencing was performed on peripheral blood. These receptors were obtained from a man aged 80 or over with active COVID-19. Each CDR3 is given with its conserved first and last residue. D genes are given only for firm matches. The listing skips clone size in some rows; elsewhere it reads once, few, many or a size class.

clone_size d_call j_call v_call cdr3_nt cdr3_aa
. . TRBJ1-1 TRBV6-5 TGTGCCAGCAGGACCTATGAGGGGGACACTGAAGCTTTCTTT CASRTYEGDTEAFF
. . TRBJ1-6 TRBV20-1 TGCAGTGCTACAGGGAATTCACCCCTCCACTTT CSATGNSPLHF
. TRBD1 TRBJ1-6 TRBV19 TGTGCCAGTAGTACTCCGGGACAGGGTCGTTCACCCCTCCACTTT CASSTPGQGRSPLHF
. TRBD1 TRBJ2-5 TRBV15 TGTGCCACCGCGAAATCGACAGGGGTGGAAGAGACCCAGTACTTC CATAKSTGVEETQYF
. TRBD2 TRBJ2-1 TRBV6-5 TGTGCCAGCAGTTACACCGGACTAGCGGGGGGTGGTGAGCAGTTCTTC CASSYTGLAGGGEQFF
few TRBD1 TRBJ1-2 TRBV6-5 TGTGCCAGCAGTTACCTCAGGACAGGGGGGTCCTATGGCTACACCTTC CASSYLRTGGSYGYTF
. TRBD1 TRBJ1-5 TRBV2 TGTGCCAGCAGCGGACAGGGCAATCAGCCCCAGCATTTT CASSGQGNQPQHF
. TRBD1 TRBJ1-1 TRBV10-3 TGTGCCATCAGTCTCGGACAGGGGAACACTGAAGCTTTCTTT CAISLGQGNTEAFF
. TRBD2 TRBJ2-5 TRBV9 TGTGCCAGCAGCGTAGCGGGGGGCCAAGAGACCCAGTACTTC CASSVAGGQETQYF
. . TRBJ1-2 TRBV28 TGTGCCAGCAGTTTAATAGCTTCTAACTATGGCTACACCTTC CASSLIASNYGYTF
. . TRBJ1-1 TRBV18 TGTGCCAGCTCAGCAACAGCGAACACTGAAGCTTTCTTT CASSATANTEAFF